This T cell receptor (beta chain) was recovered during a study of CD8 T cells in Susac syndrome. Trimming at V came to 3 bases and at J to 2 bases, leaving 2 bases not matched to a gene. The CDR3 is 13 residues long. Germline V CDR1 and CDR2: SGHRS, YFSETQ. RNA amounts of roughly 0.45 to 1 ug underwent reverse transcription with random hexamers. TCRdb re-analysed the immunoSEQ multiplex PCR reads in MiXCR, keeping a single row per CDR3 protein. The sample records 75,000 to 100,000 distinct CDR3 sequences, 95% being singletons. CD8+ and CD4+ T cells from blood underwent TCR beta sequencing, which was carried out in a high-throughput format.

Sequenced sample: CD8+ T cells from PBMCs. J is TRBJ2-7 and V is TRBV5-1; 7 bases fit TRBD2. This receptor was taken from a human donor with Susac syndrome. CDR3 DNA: TGCGCCAGCAGCTATGGGACTACCTACGAGCAGTACTTC. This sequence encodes CASSYGTTYEQYF.